This is a list of T cell receptor beta chains from one sample in a study of T cell changes during pregnancy in multiple sclerosis. Sequenced by immunoSEQ multiplex PCR; TCRdb stores in-frame clones only, minus some. The sample yields over 50,000 clones, about 90% seen once. Sequences were derived from peripheral blood, sampled in the first trimester of pregnancy. All receptors derive from a female donor in good health, enrolled as a control in a pregnancy study. CDR3s include the opening cysteine and the closing phenylalanine or tryptophan. Each record gives: CDR3 DNA, CDR3 protein, J gene, V gene, clone size, D gene. A D gene is named only where the DNA matches it firmly. Only some rows state a clone size, as once, few, many or a class for expanded clones.

TGTGCCAGCAGCGTAGCTCCTGACAGGGTATTTGAAGCTTTCTTT	CASSVAPDRVFEAFF	TRBJ1-1	TRBV9	NA	TRBD1
TGTGCCAGCAGCCTAAATAATTCACCCCTCCACTTT	CASSLNNSPLHF	TRBJ1-6	TRBV11-1	NA	NA
TGTGCCAGCAGCGGGGACAGCCGGAACACTGAAGCTTTCTTT	CASSGDSRNTEAFF	TRBJ1-1	TRBV5-6	few	TRBD1
TGTGCCAGCAGCTTAGCAAGGGGCTTGAGGACTGAAGCTTTCTTT	CASSLARGLRTEAFF	TRBJ1-1	TRBV7-8	NA	NA
TGTGCCAGCAGCTTGCTACTCGGACAGGGACCTGGAAACACCATATATTTT	CASSLLLGQGPGNTIYF	TRBJ1-3	TRBV7-9	NA	TRBD1
TGTGCCAGCAGCGGGACCGCCGGGACAGGGGGCAATGGCTACACCTTC	CASSGTAGTGGNGYTF	TRBJ1-2	TRBV9	NA	TRBD1
TGTGCCAGCAGCTTTTCGACGAGCGGGGGGCAAAGGGTACGAGAGCAGTTCTTC	CASSFSTSGGQRVREQFF	TRBJ2-1	TRBV13	NA	TRBD2
TGTGCCAGCAGTGGGAGTCAGGGGGCGTTTAACTATGGCTACACCTTC	CASSGSQGAFNYGYTF	TRBJ1-2	TRBV27	NA	TRBD1
TGTGCCAGCAGCCAAGAGGGACAGAGTTACAATGAGCAGTTCTTC	CASSQEGQSYNEQFF	TRBJ2-1	TRBV4-2	NA	TRBD1
TGTGCCAGCAGTATAGCCGGGGAGGGCTACATTACCGGGGAGCTGTTTTTT	CASSIAGEGYITGELFF	TRBJ2-2	TRBV9	few	TRBD2
TGTGCCAGCAGCGTAGACAGGAACACTGAAGCTTTCTTT	CASSVDRNTEAFF	TRBJ1-1	TRBV9	NA	NA
TGTGCCAGCCTGCGAGGGTCCCAGAACACTGAAGCTTTCTTT	CASLRGSQNTEAFF	TRBJ1-1	TRBV7-9	NA	NA
TGTGCCAGCAGCGTCTGGTCGGACAGCTCCTACAATGAGCAGTTCTTC	CASSVWSDSSYNEQFF	TRBJ2-1	TRBV9	NA	NA
TGTGCCAGCAAAATCCAAACGGGGATCACCCCCACTGAAGCTTTCTTT	CASKIQTGITPTEAFF	TRBJ1-1	TRBV2	NA	NA
TGTGCCAGCAGCGGACAGGGAGGCACTGAAGCTTTCTTT	CASSGQGGTEAFF	TRBJ1-1	TRBV7-2	NA	TRBD1
TGTGCCAGCAGCGAGGGTTACACCGGGGAGCTGTTTTTT	CASSEGYTGELFF	TRBJ2-2	TRBV7-6	NA	NA
TGTGCCAGCAGCCAAGTTGGGACAGTGAAAAATCAGCCCCAGCATTTT	CASSQVGTVKNQPQHF	TRBJ1-5	TRBV4-2	NA	TRBD1
TGTGCCAGCAGCTCCCGGGACATACGCAATTCACCCCTCCACTTT	CASSSRDIRNSPLHF	TRBJ1-6	TRBV7-9	NA	NA
TGTGCCAGCAGCCATTATCGGGAGTTCACAGATACGCAGTATTTT	CASSHYREFTDTQYF	TRBJ2-3	TRBV4-2	NA	NA
NA	CASSKVGGGSTDTQYF	TRBJ2-3	TRBV21-1	NA	NA
TGTGCCAGCAGCTTACAGGGGGCCTATGGCTACACCTTC	CASSLQGAYGYTF	TRBJ1-2	TRBV7-9	NA	TRBD1
TGTGCCAGCAGCTTAATACTAGCGGGGGGCCGGGAGACCCAGTACTTC	CASSLILAGGRETQYF	TRBJ2-5	TRBV7-2	NA	TRBD2
TGTGCCAGCATTTGGGCCCGTAATGAAAAACTGTTTTTT	CASIWARNEKLFF	TRBJ1-4	TRBV2	NA	NA
TGCAGCGCCGGGGGCAGGGGGGCCTCTGGAAACACCATATATTTT	CSAGGRGASGNTIYF	TRBJ1-3	TRBV29-1	NA	TRBD1
TGTGCCAGCTCACCACCCGGGAGCGCCTGGTACGAGCAGTACTTC	CASSPPGSAWYEQYF	TRBJ2-7	TRBV18	NA	NA
TGTGCCAGCAGCAACTCCGGGGAGCTGTTTTTT	CASSNSGELFF	TRBJ2-2	TRBV7-6	once	NA
TGTGCCAGCTCACCACGGACAGCAAACACTGAAGCTTTCTTT	CASSPRTANTEAFF	TRBJ1-1	TRBV18	NA	NA
TGTGCCAGCAGCCAAGCACAGGGGGTCTATGGCTACACCTTC	CASSQAQGVYGYTF	TRBJ1-2	TRBV4-2	NA	TRBD1
TGTGCCAGCAGTTTTGGGGGGGCTGAAGCTTTCTTT	CASSFGGAEAFF	TRBJ1-1	TRBV27	NA	NA
TGTGCCAGTAAATATTCTAGCGGTGTCCCCTACGAGCAGTACTTC	CASKYSSGVPYEQYF	TRBJ2-7	TRBV19	NA	TRBD2
TGTGCCAGCAGTAATGCGTACGAGCAGTACTTC	CASSNAYEQYF	TRBJ2-7	TRBV25-1	NA	NA
TGTGCCAGCACCAACGGGGGGGGCTATGGCTACACCTTC	CASTNGGGYGYTF	TRBJ1-2	TRBV6-5	NA	NA
TGTGCCTGGATCAGGGGCCAAGAGACCCAGTACTTC	CAWIRGQETQYF	TRBJ2-5	TRBV30	NA	NA
TGTGCCAGCAGCTTGGAACACAGGGTTACTGAAGCTTTCTTT	CASSLEHRVTEAFF	TRBJ1-1	TRBV5-8	NA	NA
TGTGCCAGCAGGATTCGTGGACAGGGGTACACTGAAGCTTTCTTT	CASRIRGQGYTEAFF	TRBJ1-1	TRBV2	NA	TRBD1
TGTGCCAGCAGTGCCGACTCCTTCTCCTACGAGCAGTACTTC	CASSADSFSYEQYF	TRBJ2-7	TRBV2	NA	NA
TGTGCCAGCAGTCCCCGACAGGATTCGTTAAACTATGGCTACACCTTC	CASSPRQDSLNYGYTF	TRBJ1-2	TRBV27	NA	NA
TGTGCCTGGGAACCGGTAGCTTCCACAGATACGCAGTATTTT	CAWEPVASTDTQYF	TRBJ2-3	TRBV30	NA	NA